This note documents a single TCR beta chain sequence. As processed by the authors: The assay estimated nucleated cells by amplifying reference gene primers. Libraries were prepared by immunoSEQ multiplex PCR; TCRdb keeps only in-frame clonotypes and omits some of them. The V and J calls and clone size were taken over from that table, and D and trimming were inferred from the DNA. The sample shows under 95,000 clones, more than 75% of them seen only once. CDR1 SGDLS and CDR2 YYNGEE come from the germline V gene. V was clipped by 3 bases and J by 7 bases; unmatched bases: 9. This CDR3 region has 14 residues. This entry comes from a study of blood T cell repertoires in COVID-19.

Sequencing used peripheral blood. This clonotype originated in a woman aged 80 or older with acute or convalescent COVID-19. The chain carries TRBV9 and TRBJ2-7; 8 bases are a match to TRBD2. CDR3 region: CASSGLAGRGEQYF. The CDR3 DNA follows: TGTGCCAGCAGCGGCCTAGCGGGCCGAGGGGAGCAGTACTTC. The full variable domain, rest sourced from reference TRBV9 and TRBJ2-7, is DSGVTQTPKHLITATGQRVTLRCSPRSGDLSVYWYQQSLDQGLQFLIQYYNGEERAKGNILERFSAQQFPDLHSELNLSSLELGDSALYFCASSGLAGRGEQYFGPGTRLTVT.